The source of this TCR beta chain is a study of human T cells and chemical hapten exposure. Overall study context: Donors were sensitized with 2% DPC on the upper inner arm. Application of 0.01% DPC to the upper back was done by patch test, with a reading at 6 days.

TCRdb independently ran MiXCR on the RACE reads; one entry per CDR3 protein. The repertoire holds 350,000 or so distinct CDR3 sequences, with around 7% as singletons. Study-level points and caveats: TCRs above 1 in 1000 frequency stayed constant with DPC sensitization.

This clonotype came up many times. The antigen is not known. Regarding time point: patch test 1, 2 weeks after DPC sensitization. The treatment here: therapeutic diphenylcyclopropenone sensitization with weekly scalp DPC. V lost 0 bases and J lost 4; bases outside the gene matches: 2. The germline V gene encodes CDR1 SGHRS and CDR2 YFSETQ. CDR3 length: 15 residues. The chain recombines TRBV5-1 with TRBJ1-5; 9 positions agree with TRBD1. Sequencing was performed on whole blood, taken in connection with sensitization to the hapten diphenylcyclopropenone (DPC). The TCR sequence derives from a woman between 18 and 29 years old with alopecia areata. Some clones in this sample may be carry-over from other donors' samples. DNA of the CDR3: TGCGCCAGCAGCTTGGGGGGACAGGGTAATCAGCCCCAGCATTTT. Its translation is CASSLGGQGNQPQHF.